These 27 T cell receptor beta chains were sequenced from one sample in a study of monozygotic twins with inflammatory bowel disease (dated by TCRdb to about 2019). The method behind the library was 5' RACE. Sequencing was carried out with an Illumina HiSeq 2500. After reprocessing by TCRdb, each CDR3 protein sequence is one entry, and no DNA is given. This sample's listing comprises about 130,000 distinct CDR3 sequences. More than 1% of the sample lies in the top ten. Sample: blood. These receptors came from a human donor with ulcerative colitis or Crohn's disease, or a healthy co-twin of an affected twin (not recorded which).

The CDR3 is CSVVEASTTGELFF. The rearrangement links TRBV29-1 to TRBJ2-2; TCRdb picks TRBD2, but there is no DNA to check that call. This CDR3 spans 14 amino acids. Germline values: CDR1 SQVTM, CDR2 ANQGSEA.

CDR3 protein: CASSLGTAHEQFF. This chain uses TRBV7-2 with TRBJ2-1; TCRdb designates TRBD1, a call that cannot be tested without DNA. The CDR3 is 13 residues long. The germline gives CDR1 SGHTA, CDR2 FQGNSA.

This chain uses TRBV20-1 with TRBJ2-5. In germline, CDR1 is DFQATT, CDR2 SNEGSKA (reference sequence). This CDR3 region has 13 residues. CDR3: CSARAAFQETQYF.

The chain has TRBV5-6 and TRBJ2-4; the D call from TCRdb, TRBD1, cannot be confirmed without DNA. Germline-derived CDR1 and CDR2 are SGHDT and YYEEEE. The CDR3 totals 14 residues. CDR3: CASSLVGGGNIQYF.

The chain is built from TRBV28 and TRBJ2-7; lacking DNA, the TRBD1 call made by TCRdb goes unchecked. The CDR3 length is 15 residues. The V gene's germline CDR1 is MDHEN and CDR2 SYDVKM. Here the CDR3 reads CASSFRGAPSYEQYF.

The V call is TRBV20-1, the J call TRBJ2-1; no DNA is available, so the TRBD1 call from TCRdb remains unchecked. The CDR3 is made up of 15 amino acids. Germline values: CDR1 DFQATT, CDR2 SNEGSKA (reference sequence). CDR3 sequence: CSASYYRTTPGEQFF.

The rearrangement joins TRBV4-1 to TRBJ1-1. The CDR3 is 13 amino acids. Germline V gives CDR1 MGHRA, CDR2 YSYEKL. CDR3 residues: CASSPGPEGVAFF.

The genes are TRBV4-2 and TRBJ2-7. This CDR3 comprises 14 residues. Germline CDR1 and CDR2: LGHNA and YNFKEQ. This chain's CDR3 is CASSQDSTAYEQYF.

The chain uses TRBV14 and TRBJ2-7; there is no DNA to check the TCRdb D call of TRBD1. The CDR3 contains 14 residues. The germline gives CDR1 SGHDN, CDR2 FVKESK. This chain's CDR3 is CASSQDWGPYEQYF.

CDR3 sequence: CASSLWPQETQYF. The chain uses TRBV5-1 and TRBJ2-5. This CDR3 contains 13 residues. Looked up from germline, CDR1 is SGHRS and CDR2 is YFSETQ. Based on the CDR3 plus reference TRBV5-1 and TRBJ2-5, the full variable domain is KAGVTQTPRYLIKTRGQQVTLSCSPISGHRSVSWYQQTPGQGLQFLFEYFSETQRNKGNFPGRFSGRQFSNSRSEMNVSTLELGDSALYLCASSLWPQETQYFGPGTRLLVL.

The chain carries TRBV30 and TRBJ2-2; as DNA is missing, the TRBD1 call by TCRdb cannot be tested. The CDR3 sequence is 14 residues long. From germline, CDR1 is GTSNPN and CDR2 SVGIG (reference sequence). The CDR3 sequence is CAWSVGPEAGELFF.

The chain recombines TRBV6-1 with TRBJ2-1; as DNA is missing, the TRBD2 call by TCRdb cannot be tested. In germline, CDR1 is MNHNS, CDR2 SASEGT. This CDR3 is 15 amino acids long. CDR3 sequence reads: CASSTGLAGVHEQFF.

The rearrangement joins TRBV7-3 to TRBJ2-3; the TCRdb D gene call, TRBD2, has no DNA to confirm it. This CDR3 spans 16 amino acids. The germline V gene encodes CDR1 SGHTA and CDR2 FQGTGA. This chain's CDR3 is CASSPGLARSTDTQYF.

This chain joins TRBV10-3 and TRBJ2-7; TCRdb indicates TRBD1, and absent DNA this call remains unverified. The length of the CDR3 is 12 residues. Germline V gene data show CDR1 as ENHRY and CDR2 as SYGVKD. CDR3 sequence reads: CAIQQGVYEQYF.

This chain joins TRBV30 and TRBJ1-1; there is no DNA to check the TCRdb D call of TRBD1. This CDR3 region has 13 residues. CDR1 is GTSNPN, CDR2 SVGIG, per germline (reference sequence). CDR3 region: CAWSQTGDTEAFF.

The chain uses TRBV9 and TRBJ2-3; absent DNA, TCRdb's TRBD2 call cannot be checked. CDR1 SGDLS and CDR2 YYNGEE come from the germline V gene. This CDR3 is 16 amino acids long. CDR3 region: CASSVLAGGPTDTQYF.

The V and J genes are TRBV27 and TRBJ1-2; the TRBD1 assignment by TCRdb is unverifiable without DNA. CDR3 length: 14 residues. Germline V gene lookup returns CDR1 MNHEY and CDR2 SMNVEV (reference sequence). CDR3 protein: CASSGQGPNYGYTF.

The chain is built from TRBV7-2 and TRBJ2-1; the TCRdb call, TRBD1, lacks DNA for checking. The CDR3 runs 14 residues. From germline, CDR1 is SGHTA and CDR2 FQGNSA. This CDR3 is CASSPIRVGNEQFF.

This rearrangement joins TRBV20-1 to TRBJ2-1; without DNA, the TCRdb call of TRBD2 cannot be checked. Germline assignment: CDR1 DFQATT and CDR2 SNEGSKA (reference sequence). The CDR3 is 18 amino acids. CDR3 region: CSARDILAGGSSYNEQFF.

V usage is TRBV29-1 and J usage is TRBJ2-1. The CDR3 loop spans 14 amino acids. The germline CDR1 and CDR2 sequences are SQVTM and ANQGSEA. This chain's CDR3 is CSVEFRGSYNEQFF.

CDR3 sequence reads: CASSSLGMNEQFF. The gene calls are TRBV7-2 and TRBJ2-1; TCRdb outputs TRBD1, but without DNA this stays unchecked. Germline V lookup: CDR1 SGHTA, CDR2 FQGNSA. CDR3 size: 13 residues.

J is TRBJ1-2 and V is TRBV14; the D call of TRBD1 rests on TCRdb alone, since no DNA is present to check it. The germline gives CDR1 SGHDN, CDR2 FVKESK. This CDR3 has 17 residues. CDR3 in amino acids: CASSQRTGGVEPYGYTF.

The chain carries TRBV18 and TRBJ2-4; TCRdb indicates TRBD1, and absent DNA this call remains unverified. CDR3 length: 15 residues. Germline-derived CDR1 and CDR2 are KGHSH and LQKENI. CDR3 amino acids: CASSPETAAKNIQYF. The variable domain in full, completed from reference TRBV18 and TRBJ2-4, reads NAGVMQNPRHLVRRRGQEARLRCSPMKGHSHVYWYRQLPEEGLKFMVYLQKENIIDESGMPKERFSAEFPKEGPSILRIQQVVRGDSAAYFCASSPETAAKNIQYFGAGTRLSVL.

The chain uses TRBV7-2 and TRBJ2-1; TCRdb's D call, TRBD2, is unchecked because there is no DNA. Germline V CDR1 and CDR2: SGHTA, FQGNSA. The CDR3 is 14 amino acids. The CDR3 spells CASSLEGINDEQFF.

The chain uses TRBV19 and TRBJ2-3; TCRdb picks TRBD1, but there is no DNA to check that call. The CDR3 extends over 15 amino acids. Per the germline V gene, CDR1 is LNHDA and CDR2 is SQIVND (reference sequence). This CDR3 reads CAGSMGGADTDTQYF.

The rearrangement links TRBV4-1 to TRBJ2-1; the TRBD2 assignment by TCRdb is unverifiable without DNA. CDR1 and CDR2 (germline): MGHRA, YSYEKL. CDR3 length: 15 amino acids. The CDR3 spells CASRWLAEPYNEQFF.

This chain links TRBV7-9 with TRBJ1-2; lacking DNA, the TRBD1 call made by TCRdb goes unchecked. The CDR3 runs 14 residues. CDR1 is SEHNR, CDR2 FQNEAQ, per germline (reference sequence). The CDR3 loop reads CASSITTGGYGYTF. The full variable domain, in which reference TRBV7-9 and TRBJ1-2 provide the parts outside the CDR3, is DTGVSQNPRHKITKRGQNVTFRCDPISEHNRLYWYRQTLGQGPEFLTYFQNEAQLEKSRLLSDRFSAERPKGSFSTLEIQRTEQGDSAMYLCASSITTGGYGYTFGSGTRLTVV.